The 12 T cell receptor beta chains in this list originate from one sample, sequenced in a study of T cells in Graves' hyperthyroidism and ophthalmopathy. The TCR beta CDR3 regions underwent amplification using RNA transcripts as the source. The TCR CDR3 was amplified in a first-round RT-PCR using the HTBI primer set. TCRdb reprocessed the multiplex PCR reads via MiXCR and lists one record per CDR3 protein. Counted here are a few hundred thousand distinct CDR3 sequences, 20% to 30% occurring once; the ten biggest clones make up less than 75%. The sequenced sample was blood. The receptors shown here come from a man between 50 and 59 years old with Graves' hyperthyroidism.

The rearrangement joins TRBV27 to TRBJ2-2; D is unresolved. This CDR3 is built from 14 residues. Germline CDR1 MNHEY, CDR2 SMNVEV (reference sequence). V shed 2 bases and J shed 7 bases, with 11 bases lying between them. CDR3 loop: CASSLQPRLGELFF. The CDR3 nucleotides are TGTGCCAGCAGTTTACAACCCCGACTCGGGGAGCTGTTTTTT.

This chain links TRBV24-1 with TRBJ2-1; 7 bases fit TRBD1. J was trimmed by 6 bases and V by 3 bases; bases with no gene match: 13. The CDR3 totals 17 residues. Looked up from germline, CDR1 is KGHDR and CDR2 is SFDVKD. The CDR3 coding sequence is TGTGCCACCAGTGATAGGACTTGGAGGACAGGATCCAATGAGCAGTTCTTC. Its translation is CATSDRTWRTGSNEQFF.

This clonotype appeared many times. The chain joins TRBV27 to TRBJ2-5; TRBD2 agrees at 12 bases. The ends lost 6 bases at V and 1 base at J; junction bases unmatched: 3. The CDR3 sequence is 15 residues long. Germline CDR1 MNHEY, CDR2 SMNVEV (reference sequence). CDR3 in amino acids: CASRGLAGFQETQYF. CDR3 sequence (DNA): TGTGCCAGCAGAGGACTAGCGGGATTCCAAGAGACCCAGTACTTC.

This clonotype was detected ten times or more. This chain links TRBV27 with TRBJ2-1; TRBD2 matches at 8 bases. V was clipped by 5 bases and J by 5 bases; unmatched bases: 11. The CDR3 spans 16 residues. The germline gives CDR1 MNHEY, CDR2 SMNVEV (reference sequence). CDR3 residues: CASSLSSGRIHNEQFF. Here the CDR3 DNA reads TGTGCCAGCAGTCTTTCCAGCGGGAGAATCCACAATGAGCAGTTCTTC.

The chain recombines TRBV3-1 with TRBJ2-1; 7 bases are a match to TRBD2. CDR1 and CDR2 (germline): LGHDT, YNNKEL (reference sequence). V lost 5 bases, J lost 10 bases, and 11 bases stayed unmatched. This CDR3 is 14 amino acids long. This chain's CDR3 is CASSSSSGPWEQFF. In nucleotides, the CDR3 is TGTGCCAGCAGCTCATCTAGCGGCCCTTGGGAGCAGTTCTTC.

CDR3 bases: TGCGCCAGCAGCTTGATGAGGGATACGCAGTATTTT. Its protein product is CASSLMRDTQYF. The chain employs TRBV5-1 and TRBJ2-3; D not certain. There are 12 residues in the CDR3. The V gene's germline CDR1 is SGHRS and CDR2 YFSETQ. V lost 1 base and J 6 bases, leaving 6 bases between the germline ends.

In DNA, the CDR3 is TGTGCCAGCAGCCTTAGGGTGGGGGGTGCTTACAATGAGCAGTTCTTC. Translating it yields CASSLRVGGAYNEQFF. V usage is TRBV7-6 and J usage is TRBJ2-1; tentatively, D is TRBD2 (6 bases). The V gene's germline CDR1 is SGHVS and CDR2 FNYEAQ. CDR3 length: 16 amino acids. Trimming removed 5 bases at V and 4 bases at J, with 18 bases between.

This chain links TRBV20-1 with TRBJ2-5, with 7 bases matching TRBD2. CDR3 size: 14 residues. J lost 3 bases, V lost 5 bases, and 9 bases had no gene match. Germline V lookup: CDR1 DFQATT, CDR2 SNEGSKA (reference sequence). The CDR3 nucleotides read TGCAGTGCTCTCGTTAGACTAGCCAAAGAGACCCAGTACTTC. Translated: CSALVRLAKETQYF.

V is TRBV29-1 and J is TRBJ2-3, with D possibly being TRBD1 (7 bases). Germline V gene sequence: CDR1 SQVTM, CDR2 ANQGSEA. Deletions cut 8 bases from V and 2 bases from J, with 23 bases between. The CDR3 has 16 residues. CDR3 in amino acids: CSPSPPRGAHTDTQYF. In DNA form, the CDR3 reads TGCAGCCCCTCCCCACCCAGGGGGGCGCACACAGATACGCAGTATTTT.

The V gene is TRBV2, the J gene TRBJ2-2, with D unclear. The CDR3 is made up of 14 amino acids. V was clipped by 7 bases and J by 1 base, with 10 bases between them. Germline V CDR1 and CDR2: SNHLY, FYNNEI. For the CDR3, the DNA is TGTGCCAGCAAGGGATGGCAGAACACCGGGGAGCTGTTTTTT. Translation gives CASKGWQNTGELFF.

CDR3 nucleotide sequence: TGTGCCAGTAGTATGCAGGGGAATCAGCCCCAGCATTTT. As protein: CASSMQGNQPQHF. The rearrangement joins TRBV19 to TRBJ1-5, with D perhaps matching TRBD1 (6 bases). Germline lookup yields CDR1 LNHDA and CDR2 SQIVND (reference sequence). Trimming left V 3 bases short and J 4 bases short, with 7 bases between. This CDR3 is 13 amino acids long.

The chain combines TRBV10-3 with TRBJ1-6, with a possible D match to TRBD1 (5 bases). V lost 10 bases and J 7 bases, leaving 17 bases between the germline ends. The length of the CDR3 is 14 residues. CDR1 and CDR2 from the germline V gene are ENHRY and SYGVKD. In DNA, the CDR3 is TGTGCCACCGGGGGGAGGGGATTAAATTCACCCCTCCACTTT. Protein sequence: CATGGRGLNSPLHF.